The sequence of this TCR beta chain was determined in a study of T-cell memory formation after mild COVID-19. Study-level background: The two donors had largely donor-specific TCR clusters.

It was 5'RACE with constant-segment primers that produced the TCR alpha and TCR beta cDNA libraries, which carried sample barcodes and UMIs. TCRdb used MiXCR to reprocess the 5' RACE reads, holding one entry per CDR3 protein. The sample shows hundreds of thousands of distinct CDR3 sequences, about 15% of them seen only once. Study-wide findings and caveats: There were some responding clones in pre-infection memory, which suggested that cross-reactive memory had joined. The authors did not confirm SARS-CoV-2 specificity of second-wave clones peaking day 37.

This clonotype was observed at least ten times. The antigen is undetermined. The CDR3 consists of 14 residues. CDR1 is LNHDA, CDR2 SQIVND, per germline (reference sequence). Trimming left V 3 bases short and J 4 bases short, with 7 bases between. The material sequenced was PBMCs or a T cell subset sorted from them (not recorded which). The rearrangement links TRBV19 to TRBJ1-6; no reliable D call. The receptor was derived from a man between 18 and 29 years old who had mild COVID-19 (a few samples of this study predate the infection). Cell type and time point are not known. Here the CDR3 DNA reads TGTGCCAGTAGTATTCGCCCGTATAATTCACCCCTCCACTTT. This translates into CASSIRPYNSPLHF. The complete variable domain, with remaining parts taken from reference TRBV19 and TRBJ1-6, reads DGGITQSPKYLFRKEGQNVTLSCEQNLNHDAMYWYRQDPGQGLRLIYYSQIVNDFQKGDIAEGYSVSREKKESFPLTVTSAQKNPTAFYLCASSIRPYNSPLHFGNGTRLTVT.